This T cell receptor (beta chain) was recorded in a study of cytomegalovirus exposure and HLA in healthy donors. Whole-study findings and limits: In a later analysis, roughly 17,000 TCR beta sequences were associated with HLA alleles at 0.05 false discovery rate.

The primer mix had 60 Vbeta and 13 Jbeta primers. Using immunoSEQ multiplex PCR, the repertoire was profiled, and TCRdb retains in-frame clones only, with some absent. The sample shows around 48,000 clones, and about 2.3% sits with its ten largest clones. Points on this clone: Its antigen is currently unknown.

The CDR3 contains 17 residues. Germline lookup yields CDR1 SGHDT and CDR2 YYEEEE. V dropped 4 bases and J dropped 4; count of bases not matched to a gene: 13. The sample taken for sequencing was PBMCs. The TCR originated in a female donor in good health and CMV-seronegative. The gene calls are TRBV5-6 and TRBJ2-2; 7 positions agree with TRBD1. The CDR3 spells CASSPTRARGSTGELFF. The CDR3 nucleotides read TGTGCCAGCAGCCCAACCCGAGCCAGGGGGAGCACCGGGGAGCTGTTTTTT.